These T cell receptor beta chains were read from a single sample in a study of cytomegalovirus exposure and HLA in healthy donors. TCRdb keeps only in-frame clones here, not all; method: immunoSEQ multiplex PCR. The sample lists under 250,000 clones; about 79% were seen once. Sequencing used PBMCs. The receptors derive from a male donor in good health and CMV-seronegative. Each CDR3 is given with its conserved first and last residue. A D gene is named only where the DNA matches it firmly. The size field is filled for only some rows; it gives once, few, many or a size class.

cdr3_length j_call clone_size d_call v_call cdr3_aa cdr3_nt
11 TRBJ1-2 - - TRBV28 CASSFSDGYTF TGTGCCAGCAGTTTCTCTGATGGCTACACCTTC
14 TRBJ2-7 - - TRBV7-2 CASSSETGSYEQYF TGTGCCAGCAGCTCCGAAACAGGGTCCTACGAGCAGTACTTC
17 TRBJ2-3 - TRBD2 TRBV4-2 CASSQEGPPGEGDTQYF TGTGCCAGCAGCCAAGAAGGTCCACCGGGGGAGGGAGATACGCAGTATTTT
14 TRBJ2-7 - TRBD2 TRBV7-2 CASSAASGGYEQYF TGTGCCAGCAGCGCGGCTAGCGGGGGGTACGAGCAGTACTTC
12 TRBJ2-5 - - TRBV28 CASSLLRETQYF TGTGCCAGCAGTTTACTACGAGAGACCCAGTACTTC
15 TRBJ2-7 - TRBD2 TRBV10-1 CASSRPSGGSYEQYF TGCGCCAGCAGTCGGCCTAGCGGGGGCTCCTACGAGCAGTACTTC
13 TRBJ2-1 - TRBD2 TRBV5-1 CASSWTSDNEQFF TGCGCCAGCAGCTGGACTAGCGACAATGAGCAGTTCTTC
14 TRBJ2-5 - TRBD1 TRBV6-5 CASSWDRIPETQYF TGTGCCAGCAGTTGGGACAGGATACCAGAGACCCAGTACTTC
14 TRBJ2-5 - TRBD1 TRBV6-5 CASRPTGGQETQYF TGTGCCAGCAGACCGACAGGGGGCCAAGAGACCCAGTACTTC
14 TRBJ1-3 - - TRBV10-3 CAVKGGVPGNTIYF TGTGCCGTCAAAGGAGGGGTCCCTGGAAACACCATATATTTT
14 TRBJ2-1 - TRBD2 TRBV7-3 CASSFGGFYNEQFF TGTGCCAGCAGCTTCGGGGGGTTCTACAATGAGCAGTTCTTC
16 TRBJ1-2 once - TRBV4-2 CASSQDRGGRNYGYTF TGTGCCAGCAGCCAAGATCGGGGGGGGAGGAACTATGGCTACACCTTC
18 TRBJ2-2 - - TRBV4-2 CASSQDLMLSPNTGELFF TGTGCCAGCAGCCAAGATTTAATGCTTAGCCCGAACACCGGGGAGCTGTTTTTT
18 TRBJ2-6 - - TRBV13 CASSLGGLTPSGANVLTF TGTGCCAGCAGCTTGGGGGGACTCACCCCCTCTGGGGCCAACGTCCTGACTTTC
16 TRBJ2-5 few TRBD1 TRBV5-8 CASSSLGDSLQETQYF TGTGCCAGCAGCTCCCTGGGGGACAGCTTACAAGAGACCCAGTACTTC
13 TRBJ1-1 - - TRBV5-5 CASSVLMNTEAFF TGTGCCAGCAGCGTATTAATGAACACTGAAGCTTTCTTT
16 TRBJ1-2 - - TRBV5-6 CASSLVGGAANYGYTF TGTGCCAGCAGCTTGGTAGGGGGGGCGGCTAACTATGGCTACACCTTC
12 TRBJ2-7 - - TRBV27 CASRGSSYEQYF TGTGCCAGCAGGGGCAGCTCCTACGAGCAGTACTTC
18 TRBJ2-7 - TRBD2 TRBV5-4 CASSLEGAGTLSSYEQYF TGTGCCAGCAGCTTGGAAGGAGCGGGAACCCTCTCTTCCTACGAGCAGTACTTC
15 TRBJ2-2 - - TRBV7-9 CASSLGGGNTGELFF TGTGCCAGCAGCTTAGGAGGGGGGAACACCGGGGAGCTGTTTTTT
13 TRBJ1-2 - - TRBV6-5 CASSYSNGYGYTF TGTGCCAGCAGTTACTCGAACGGCTATGGCTACACCTTC
15 TRBJ1-5 - - TRBV28 CASSTIGTENQPQHF TGTGCCAGCAGTACCATCGGGACTGAGAATCAGCCCCAGCATTTT
14 TRBJ2-1 - - TRBV7-3 CASSLTGEYNEQFF TGTGCCAGCAGCTTAACGGGAGAATACAATGAGCAGTTCTTC
14 TRBJ1-6 few TRBD1 TRBV7-2 CASSLTGEYSPLHF TGTGCCAGCAGCTTAACAGGGGAATACTCACCCCTCCACTTT
20 TRBJ2-1 - TRBD2 TRBV9 CASSNTNPGTSGRIFHEQFF TGTGCCAGCAGCAACACAAACCCCGGGACTAGCGGGAGGATTTTCCATGAGCAGTTCTTC
15 TRBJ2-2 - TRBD1 TRBV7-9 CASSRGTGNTGELFF TGTGCCAGCAGCCGAGGGACAGGGAACACCGGGGAGCTGTTTTTT
14 TRBJ1-1 - - TRBV6-1 CASSRDKMNTEAFF TGTGCCAGCAGTAGGGACAAAATGAACACTGAAGCTTTCTTT
13 TRBJ1-4 - - TRBV5-4 CASSLAQGGELFF TGTGCCAGCAGCTTGGCACAGGGAGGGGAACTGTTTTTT
16 TRBJ1-4 once TRBD1 TRBV7-9 CASSLGQGADNEKLFF TGTGCCAGCAGCCTCGGACAGGGGGCTGATAATGAAAAACTGTTTTTT
13 TRBJ1-5 - - TRBV7-6 CASSLGSGQPQHF TGTGCCAGCAGCTTAGGGTCGGGTCAGCCCCAGCATTTT
15 TRBJ1-2 - - TRBV10-2 CASSELRGSNYGYTF TGCGCCAGCAGTGAGTTGCGGGGGTCGAACTATGGCTACACCTTC
15 TRBJ1-1 - - TRBV15 CATRPFLGANTEAFF TGTGCCACCAGGCCCTTTCTAGGGGCGAACACTGAAGCTTTCTTT
11 TRBJ1-2 - - TRBV19 CASSKERGYTF TGTGCCAGTAGTAAAGAGCGAGGCTACACCTTC
15 TRBJ2-6 - - TRBV13 CASSLSVTGANVLTF TGTGCCAGCAGCTTAAGCGTGACTGGGGCCAACGTCCTGACTTTC
16 TRBJ2-3 - - TRBV5-1 CASSGPRGGWTDTQYF TGCGCCAGCAGCGGCCCGAGGGGGGGCTGGACAGATACGCAGTATTTT